This T cell receptor (beta chain) was observed in a study of blood T cell repertoires in COVID-19. In the study overall: Samples of COVID-19 (acute and convalescent) were obtained from the United States, Italy and Spain. From T cells, B-cell-depleted T cells, or PBMCs came the material, which was cDNA or gDNA.

This CDR3 spans 13 amino acids. The germline V gene has CDR1 WSHSY and CDR2 SAAADI. V trimming: 4 bases; J trimming: 4 bases; junction bases outside the gene matches: 0. In the study's own analysis: Amplifying reference gene primers gave estimates of nucleated cell counts. Some clones are missing from TCRdb's copy, which holds only in-frame ones; the method was immunoSEQ multiplex PCR. Clone size and V and J calls were adopted from that table, with D and trimming inferred from the DNA. The data show a few hundred thousand clones, 89% seen once. The clonotype originates from a man aged 45-65 years with acute or convalescent COVID-19. The gene calls are TRBV10-2 and TRBJ1-1; TRBD1 matches 10 bases. The sequencing input was peripheral blood. CDR3 residues: CASSGTGGTEAFF. CDR3 sequence (DNA): TGCGCCAGCAGTGGGACAGGGGGCACTGAAGCTTTCTTT.